This T cell receptor (beta chain) was sequenced for a study of beta chain features in type 1 diabetes. As regards this clone: Its specificity is unknown. One end of the junction is discordant with germline, which a read error may explain.

TCRB transcripts that were expressed got sequenced, as all of the isolated RNA had been reverse transcribed. Profiled with immunoSEQ multiplex PCR; TCRdb holds only in-frame clones, not every one. Counted here are around 240,000 clones, about 10% occurring once; the ten biggest clones make up about 0.03%. CDR1 and CDR2 (germline): SNHLY, FYNNEI. CDR3 length: 17 residues. Study results and caveats: Sampled from patients, naive, central memory and Treg TCRB repertoires appeared more similar than those sampled from healthy donors.

Sequencing input: naive CD4+ T cells from blood. This receptor was taken from a woman under 30 in good health. This chain connects TRBV2 to TRBJ2-7, with TRBD1 matching 9 bases. CDR3 in amino acids: CASSDGTGTVPSHEQYF. Here the CDR3 DNA reads TGTGCCAGCAGTGATGGGACAGGGACAGTTCCCTCCCACGAGCAGTACTTC.